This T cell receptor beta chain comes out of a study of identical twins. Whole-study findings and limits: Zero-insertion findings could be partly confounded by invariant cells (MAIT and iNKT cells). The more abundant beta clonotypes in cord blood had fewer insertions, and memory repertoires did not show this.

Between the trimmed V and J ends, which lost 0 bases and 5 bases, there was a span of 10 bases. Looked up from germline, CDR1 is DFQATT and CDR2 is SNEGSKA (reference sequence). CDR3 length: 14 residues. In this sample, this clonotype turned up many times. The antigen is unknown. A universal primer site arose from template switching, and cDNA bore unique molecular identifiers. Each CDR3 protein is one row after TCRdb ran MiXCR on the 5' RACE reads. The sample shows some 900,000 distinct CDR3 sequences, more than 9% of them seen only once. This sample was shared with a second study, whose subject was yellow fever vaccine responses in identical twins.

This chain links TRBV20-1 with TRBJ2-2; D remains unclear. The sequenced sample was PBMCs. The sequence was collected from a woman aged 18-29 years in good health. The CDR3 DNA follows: TGCAGTGCTAGAGATCGGGTTAGGACCGGGGAGCTGTTTTTT. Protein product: CSARDRVRTGELFF.